This T cell receptor (beta chain) is from a study of blood T cells in healthy people across ages. Regarding the study as a whole: Higher diversity, along with more naive CD4+ cells, distinguished long-lived donors from aged donors.

Germline V gene sequence: CDR1 SGHTA, CDR2 FQGNSA. V dropped 8 bases and J dropped 9 bases, with 14 bases sitting between them. The CDR3 extends over 12 amino acids. Details on this clonotype: Its target is not known.

Per sample, no less than 5 micrograms of total RNA were extracted. A second about 7 to 11 cycle PCR used barcoded and J-beta primers. One entry per CDR3 protein, called by TCRdb with MiXCR from the 5' RACE reads. Of about 640,000 distinct CDR3 sequences in the sample, 25% to 30% were seen once. Source material: blood. The receptor was isolated from a woman older than 75 in good health. The gene calls are TRBV7-2 and TRBJ2-1; no firm D call. The CDR3 spells CASANGPGEQFF. The DNA for the CDR3 is TGTGCCAGCGCCAACGGCCCGGGTGAGCAGTTCTTC.